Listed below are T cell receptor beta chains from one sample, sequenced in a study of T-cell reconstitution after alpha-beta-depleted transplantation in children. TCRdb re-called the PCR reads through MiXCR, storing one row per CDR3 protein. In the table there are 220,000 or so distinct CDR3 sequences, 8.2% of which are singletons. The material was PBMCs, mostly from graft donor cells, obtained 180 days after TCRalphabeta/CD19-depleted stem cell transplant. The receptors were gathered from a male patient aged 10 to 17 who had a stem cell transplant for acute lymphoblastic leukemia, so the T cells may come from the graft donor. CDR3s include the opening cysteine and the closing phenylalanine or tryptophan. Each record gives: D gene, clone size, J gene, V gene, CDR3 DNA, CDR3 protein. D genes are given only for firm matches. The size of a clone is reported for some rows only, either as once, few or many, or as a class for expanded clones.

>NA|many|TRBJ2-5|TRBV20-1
TGCAGTGCCGGGGCGGGTTTAATCGAGACCCAGTACTTC
CSAGAGLIETQYF
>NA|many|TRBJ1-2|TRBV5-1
TGCGCCAGCAGCTTTGACAGGAGCTATGGCTACACCTTC
CASSFDRSYGYTF
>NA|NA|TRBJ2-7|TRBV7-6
TGTGCCAGCAGCCCAGAGGCCGGGTCCTACGAGCAGTACTTC
CASSPEAGSYEQYF
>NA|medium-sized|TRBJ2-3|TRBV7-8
TGTGCCAGCAGCTCAACAAGGACACGAACTAGCACAGATACGCAGTATTTT
CASSSTRTRTSTDTQYF
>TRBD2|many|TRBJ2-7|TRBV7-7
TGTGCCAGCAGCCTCGGGACTAGCGGTCTCTACGAGCAGTACTTC
CASSLGTSGLYEQYF
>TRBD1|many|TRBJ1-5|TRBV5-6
TGTGCCAGCAGCTTGACCCGGGACAGGGCCGTTAGCAATCAGCCCCAGCATTTT
CASSLTRDRAVSNQPQHF
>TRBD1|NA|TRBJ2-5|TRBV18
TGTGCCAGCTGCAAGACAGGGTTGCAAGAGACCCAGTACTTC
CASCKTGLQETQYF
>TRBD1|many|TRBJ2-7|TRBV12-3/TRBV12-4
TGTGCCAGCAGTTCCACCGGGACAGGTTACGAGCAGTACTTC
CASSSTGTGYEQYF
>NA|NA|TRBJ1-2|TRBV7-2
TGTGCCAGCAGCACGCGACAGGCCTTCTATGGCTACACCTTC
CASSTRQAFYGYTF
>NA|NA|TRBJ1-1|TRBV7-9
TGTGCCACAAAAGGACCGTGGGAAGCTTTCTTT
CATKGPWEAFF
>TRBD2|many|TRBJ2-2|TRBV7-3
TGTGCCAGCAGCTTCCGGACTAGCGGAAACACCGGGGAGCTGTTTTTT
CASSFRTSGNTGELFF
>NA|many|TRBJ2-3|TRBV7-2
TGTGCCAGCAGCCTGGAGACCCGCACAGATACGCAGTATTTT
CASSLETRTDTQYF
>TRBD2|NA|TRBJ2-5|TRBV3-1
TGTGCCAGCAGCAACCTCGGGCGGGAGGAAGGAGAGACCCAGTACTTC
CASSNLGREEGETQYF
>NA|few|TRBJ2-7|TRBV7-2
TGTGCCAGCAGCTTCAGTACAGGCTACTCCTACGAGCAGTACTTC
CASSFSTGYSYEQYF
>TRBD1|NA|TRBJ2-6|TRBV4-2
TGTGCCAGCAGCCATATCATACAGGGGGCCGGCTCTGGGGCCAACGTCCTGACTTTC
CASSHIIQGAGSGANVLTF
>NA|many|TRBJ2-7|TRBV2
TGTGCCAGCAGTAAAAGACCTGCTGTGAACGAGCAGTACTTC
CASSKRPAVNEQYF
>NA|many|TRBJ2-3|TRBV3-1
TGTGCCAGCAGCCCGGATCCTCCCACAGATACGCAGTATTTT
CASSPDPPTDTQYF
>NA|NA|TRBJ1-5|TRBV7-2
TGTGCCAGCAGCTTTGGAAGCTATAGCAATCAGCCCCAGCATTTT
CASSFGSYSNQPQHF
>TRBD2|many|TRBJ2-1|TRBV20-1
TGCAGTGCTAGAGATGCGGGAGTCTCCTACAATGAGCAGTTCTTC
CSARDAGVSYNEQFF
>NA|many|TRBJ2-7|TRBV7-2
TGTGCCAGCAGCATGCTTAGAGAGCAGTACTTC
CASSMLREQYF
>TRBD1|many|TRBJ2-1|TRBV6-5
TGTGCCAGCAGTTACTCCCCAGGGACAGGGGCCAGCAATGAGCAGTTCTTC
CASSYSPGTGASNEQFF
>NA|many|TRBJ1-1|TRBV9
TGTGCCAGCAGCGTAGAAGGGGTGGGGTACACTGAAGCTTTCTTT
CASSVEGVGYTEAFF
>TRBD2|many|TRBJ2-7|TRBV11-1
TGTGCCAGCAGCCCCAGACTAGCGAAGACCTACGAGCAGTACTTC
CASSPRLAKTYEQYF
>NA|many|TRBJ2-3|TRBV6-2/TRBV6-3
TGTGCCAGCACCCATTCCCGATACACAGATACGCAGTATTTT
CASTHSRYTDTQYF
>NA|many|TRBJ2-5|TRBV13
TGTGCCAGCAGCCGGAGGGGGCAAGAGACCCAGTACTTC
CASSRRGQETQYF
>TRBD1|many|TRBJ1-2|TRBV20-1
TGCAGTGCTAGAGATAAGGGGGCGTATGGCTACACCTTC
CSARDKGAYGYTF
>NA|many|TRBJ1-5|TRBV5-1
TGCGCCAGCAGCTCTGAGGGAGGGGGCAATCAGCCCCAGCATTTT
CASSSEGGGNQPQHF
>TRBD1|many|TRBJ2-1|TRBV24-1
TGTGCCACCAGTTCCGGGACAGGGGTACACAATGAGCAGTTCTTC
CATSSGTGVHNEQFF
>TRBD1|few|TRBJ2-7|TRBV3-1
TGTGCCAGCAGCCAAGTTGGAACGGGACAGGCGTCCTACGAGCAGTACTTC
CASSQVGTGQASYEQYF
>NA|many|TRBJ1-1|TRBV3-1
TGTGCCAGCAGCCAAGGGAGGTTGAACACTGAAGCTTTCTTT
CASSQGRLNTEAFF